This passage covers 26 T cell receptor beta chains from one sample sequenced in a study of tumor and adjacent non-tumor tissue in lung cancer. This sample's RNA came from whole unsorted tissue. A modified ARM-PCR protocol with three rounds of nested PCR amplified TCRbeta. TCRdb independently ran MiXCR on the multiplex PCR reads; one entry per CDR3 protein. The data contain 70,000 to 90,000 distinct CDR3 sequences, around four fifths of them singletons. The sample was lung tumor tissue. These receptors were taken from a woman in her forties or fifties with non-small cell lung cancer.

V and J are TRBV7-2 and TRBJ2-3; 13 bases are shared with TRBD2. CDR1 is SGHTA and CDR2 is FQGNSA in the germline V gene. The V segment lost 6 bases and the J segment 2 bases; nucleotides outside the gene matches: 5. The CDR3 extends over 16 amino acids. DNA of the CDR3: TGTGCCAGCAGTAGACTAGCGGGAGGTAACACAGATACGCAGTATTTT. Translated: CASSRLAGGNTDTQYF.

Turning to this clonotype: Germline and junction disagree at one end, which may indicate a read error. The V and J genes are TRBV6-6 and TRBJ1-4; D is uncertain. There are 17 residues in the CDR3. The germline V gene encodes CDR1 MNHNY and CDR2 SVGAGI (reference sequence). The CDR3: CASSYTDPPEANEKLFF. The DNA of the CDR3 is TGTGCCAGCAGTTACACTGACCCACCGGAAGCTAATGAAAAGCTGTTTTTT.

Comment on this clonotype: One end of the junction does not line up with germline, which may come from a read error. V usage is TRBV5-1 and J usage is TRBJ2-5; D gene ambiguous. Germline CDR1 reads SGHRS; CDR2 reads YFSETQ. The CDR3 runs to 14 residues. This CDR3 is CASSLADGQETQYF. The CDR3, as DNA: TGCGCTAGCAGCTTGGCCGATGGCCAAGAGACCCAGTACTTC.

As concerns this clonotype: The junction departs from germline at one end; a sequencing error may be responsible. This CDR3 is CVSSPGGLPGVGEQFF. The DNA of the CDR3 is TGTGTCAGCAGCCCAGGGGGGCTACCTGGAGTAGGTGAGCAGTTCTTC. The chain combines TRBV11-2 with TRBJ2-1; a weak D match, TRBD1 (7 bases). The germline V gene has CDR1 SGHAT and CDR2 FQNNGV. The CDR3 has 16 amino acids.

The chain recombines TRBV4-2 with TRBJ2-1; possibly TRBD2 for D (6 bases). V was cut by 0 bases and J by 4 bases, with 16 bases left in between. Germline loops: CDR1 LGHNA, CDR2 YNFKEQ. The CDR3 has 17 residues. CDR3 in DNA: TGTGCCAGCAGCCAAGAGGGGGGTGGCGCTCCTTACAATGAGCAGTTCTTC. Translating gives CASSQEGGGAPYNEQFF.

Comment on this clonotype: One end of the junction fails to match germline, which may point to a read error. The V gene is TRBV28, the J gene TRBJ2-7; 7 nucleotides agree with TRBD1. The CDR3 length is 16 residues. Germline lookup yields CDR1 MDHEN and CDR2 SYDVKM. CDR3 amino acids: CASNRRQGLSSYEHYF. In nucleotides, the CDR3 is TGTGCCAGCAACCGAAGACAGGGCCTTAGCTCCTACGAGCATTACTTC.

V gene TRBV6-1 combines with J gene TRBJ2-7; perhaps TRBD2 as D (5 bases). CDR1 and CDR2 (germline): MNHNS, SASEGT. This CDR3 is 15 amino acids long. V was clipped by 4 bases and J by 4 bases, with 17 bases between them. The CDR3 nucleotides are TGTGCCAGCAGTGCGAGACTAAACCACCGATACGAGCAGTACTTC. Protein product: CASSARLNHRYEQYF.

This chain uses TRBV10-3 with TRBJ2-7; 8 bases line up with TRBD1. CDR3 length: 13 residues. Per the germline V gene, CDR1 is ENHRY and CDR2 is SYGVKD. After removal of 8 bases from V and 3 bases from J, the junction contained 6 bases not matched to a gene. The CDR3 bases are TGTGCCATCGAGGGACAGGATAACTACGAGCAGTACTTC. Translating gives CAIEGQDNYEQYF.

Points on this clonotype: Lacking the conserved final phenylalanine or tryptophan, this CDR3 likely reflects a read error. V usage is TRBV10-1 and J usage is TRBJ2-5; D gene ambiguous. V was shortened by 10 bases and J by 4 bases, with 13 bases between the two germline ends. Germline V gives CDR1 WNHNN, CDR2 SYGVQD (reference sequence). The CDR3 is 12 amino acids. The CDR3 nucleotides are TGCGCCAAACCCACCATGAGAGAGACCCAGTACCTC. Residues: CAKPTMRETQYL.

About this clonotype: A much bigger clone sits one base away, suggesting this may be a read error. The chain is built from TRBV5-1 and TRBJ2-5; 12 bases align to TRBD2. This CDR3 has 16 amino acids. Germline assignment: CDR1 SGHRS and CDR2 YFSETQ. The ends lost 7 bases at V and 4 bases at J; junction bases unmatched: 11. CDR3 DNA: TGCGCCAGCGGCATCGGACTAGCGGGGAGGTCAGAGACCCAGTACTTC. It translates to CASGIGLAGRSETQYF. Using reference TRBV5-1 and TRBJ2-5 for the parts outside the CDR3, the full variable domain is KAGVTQTPRYLIKTRGQQVTLSCSPISGHRSVSWYQQTPGQGLQFLFEYFSETQRNKGNFPGRFSGRQFSNSRSEMNVSTLELGDSALYLCASGIGLAGRSETQYFGPGTRLLVL.

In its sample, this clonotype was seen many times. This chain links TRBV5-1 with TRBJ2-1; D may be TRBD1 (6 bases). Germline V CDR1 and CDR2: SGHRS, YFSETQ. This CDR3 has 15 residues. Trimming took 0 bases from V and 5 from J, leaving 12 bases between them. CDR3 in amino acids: CASSLGVGGDNEQFF. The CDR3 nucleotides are TGCGCCAGCAGCTTGGGTGTAGGGGGAGACAATGAGCAGTTCTTC.

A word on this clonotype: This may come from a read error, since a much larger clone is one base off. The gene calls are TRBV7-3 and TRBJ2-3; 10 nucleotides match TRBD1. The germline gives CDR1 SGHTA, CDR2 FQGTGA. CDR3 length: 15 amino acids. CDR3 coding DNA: TGTGCCAGCAGCTTAACTGGGACAGGGGAAGATACGCGGTATTTT. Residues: CASSLTGTGEDTRYF.

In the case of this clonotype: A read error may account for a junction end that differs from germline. CDR3 nucleotides: TGTGCCAGCATTGCGAGTAGCGGGCCTACTGAGCAGTTTTTC. This gives the protein CASIASSGPTEQFF. The chain combines TRBV6-5 with TRBJ2-1; 7 nucleotides match TRBD2. In germline, CDR1 is MNHEY, CDR2 SVGAGI. CDR3 size: 14 residues.

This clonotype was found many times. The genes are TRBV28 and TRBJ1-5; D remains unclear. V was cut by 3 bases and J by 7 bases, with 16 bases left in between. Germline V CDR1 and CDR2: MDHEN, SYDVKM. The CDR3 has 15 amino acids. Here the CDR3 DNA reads TGTGCCAGCAGTTTCTCCTTGCGGTTAGTACAGCCCCAGCATTTT. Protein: CASSFSLRLVQPQHF.

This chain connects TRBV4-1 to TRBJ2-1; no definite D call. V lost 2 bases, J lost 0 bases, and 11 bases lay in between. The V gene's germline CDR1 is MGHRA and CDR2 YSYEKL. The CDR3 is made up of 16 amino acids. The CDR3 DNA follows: TGCGCCAGCAGCCAATGTCGTTCCCCCTCCTACAATGAGCAGTTCTTC. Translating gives CASSQCRSPSYNEQFF.

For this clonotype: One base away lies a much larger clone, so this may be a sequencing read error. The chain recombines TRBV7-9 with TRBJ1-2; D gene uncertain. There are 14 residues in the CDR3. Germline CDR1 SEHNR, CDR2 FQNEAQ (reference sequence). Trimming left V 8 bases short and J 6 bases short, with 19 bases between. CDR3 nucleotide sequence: TGTGCCAGCTCCGCTGGTAAGGTGGTGGATGGCTACACCTTC. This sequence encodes CASSAGKVVDGYTF.

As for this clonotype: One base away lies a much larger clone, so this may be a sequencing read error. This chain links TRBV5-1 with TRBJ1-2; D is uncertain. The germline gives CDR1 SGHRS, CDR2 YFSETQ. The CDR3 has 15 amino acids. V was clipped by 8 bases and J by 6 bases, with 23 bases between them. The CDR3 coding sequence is TGCGCCAGAATCAAGCAGCCGAGCGCAGCGGATGGCTACACCTTC. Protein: CARIKQPSAADGYTF.

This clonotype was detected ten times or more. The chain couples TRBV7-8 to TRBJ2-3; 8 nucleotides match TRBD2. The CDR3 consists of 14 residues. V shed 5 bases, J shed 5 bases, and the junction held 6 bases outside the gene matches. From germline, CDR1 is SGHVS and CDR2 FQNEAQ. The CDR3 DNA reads TGTGCCAGCAGCGCCGGGAGGGCCGTAGATACGCAGTATTTT. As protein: CASSAGRAVDTQYF.

The CDR3, as DNA: TGTGCCACCAGTGATTTAACTAGCGGGAGGGCCGGAGAGCAGTTCTTC. Translation: CATSDLTSGRAGEQFF. The J gene is TRBJ2-1, the V gene TRBV24-1, with 13 bases matching TRBD2. Germline lookup yields CDR1 KGHDR and CDR2 SFDVKD. With 1 base clipped from V and 10 bases from J, the junction kept 6 bases outside the gene matches. The CDR3 contains 16 residues.

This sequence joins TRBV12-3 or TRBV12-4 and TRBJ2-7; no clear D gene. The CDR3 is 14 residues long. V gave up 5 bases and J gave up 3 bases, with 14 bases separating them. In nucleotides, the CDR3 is TGTGCCAGCAGTCCCATGGACGGAGTCTACGAGCAGTACTTC. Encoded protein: CASSPMDGVYEQYF.

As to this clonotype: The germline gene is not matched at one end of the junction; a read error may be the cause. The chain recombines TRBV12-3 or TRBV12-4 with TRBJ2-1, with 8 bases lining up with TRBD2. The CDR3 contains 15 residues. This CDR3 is CASSLQRELGSEQFF. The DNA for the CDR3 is TGCGCCAGCAGTCTACAGCGGGAGCTTGGGAGTGAGCAGTTCTTC.

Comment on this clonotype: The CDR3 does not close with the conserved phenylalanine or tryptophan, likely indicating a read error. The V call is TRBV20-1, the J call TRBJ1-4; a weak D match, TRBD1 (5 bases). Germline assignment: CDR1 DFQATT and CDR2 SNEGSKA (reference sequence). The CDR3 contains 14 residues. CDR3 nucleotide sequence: TGCAGTGTTAGACCCCCGGGACTCCCGGAAAAACTGTTTCTT. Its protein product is CSVRPPGLPEKLFL.

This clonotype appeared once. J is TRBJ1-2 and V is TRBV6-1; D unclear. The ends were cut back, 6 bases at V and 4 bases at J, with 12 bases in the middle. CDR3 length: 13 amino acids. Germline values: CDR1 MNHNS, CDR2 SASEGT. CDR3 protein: CASSDVTSYGYTF. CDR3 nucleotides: TGTGCCAGCAGCGACGTGACAAGCTATGGCTACACCTTC.

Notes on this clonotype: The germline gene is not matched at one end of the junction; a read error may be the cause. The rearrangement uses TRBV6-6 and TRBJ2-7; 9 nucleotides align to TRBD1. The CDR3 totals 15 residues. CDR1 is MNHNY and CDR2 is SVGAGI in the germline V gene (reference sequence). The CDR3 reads CTSSYPGTGIYELYF. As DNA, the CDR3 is TGTACCAGCAGTTACCCTGGGACAGGGATATACGAGCTGTACTTC.

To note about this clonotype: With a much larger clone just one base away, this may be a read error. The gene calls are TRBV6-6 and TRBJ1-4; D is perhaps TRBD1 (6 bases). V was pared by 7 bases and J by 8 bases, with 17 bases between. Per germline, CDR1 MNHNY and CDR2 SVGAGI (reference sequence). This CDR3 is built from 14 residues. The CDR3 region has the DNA TGTGCCAGCAAGGGGGGGGGAGGTAGCGAAAAACTGTTTTTT. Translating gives CASKGGGGSEKLFF.

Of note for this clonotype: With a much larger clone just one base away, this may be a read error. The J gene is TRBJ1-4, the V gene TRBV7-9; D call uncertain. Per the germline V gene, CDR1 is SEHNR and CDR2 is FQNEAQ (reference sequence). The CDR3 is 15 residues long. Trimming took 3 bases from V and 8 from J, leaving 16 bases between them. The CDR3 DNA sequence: TGTGCCAGCAGCTTCTACTGGGAAATCAGCGAAAAACTGTTTTTT. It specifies CASSFYWEISEKLFF.